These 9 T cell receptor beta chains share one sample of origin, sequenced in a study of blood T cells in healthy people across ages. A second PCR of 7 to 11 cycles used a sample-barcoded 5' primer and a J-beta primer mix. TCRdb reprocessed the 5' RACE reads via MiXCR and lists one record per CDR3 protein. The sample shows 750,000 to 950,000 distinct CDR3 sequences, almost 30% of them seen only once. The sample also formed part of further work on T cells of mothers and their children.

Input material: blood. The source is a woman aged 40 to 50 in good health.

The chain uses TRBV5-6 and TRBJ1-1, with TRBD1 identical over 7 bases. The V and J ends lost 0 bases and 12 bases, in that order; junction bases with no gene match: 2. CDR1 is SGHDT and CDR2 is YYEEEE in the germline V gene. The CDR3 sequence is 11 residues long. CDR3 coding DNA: TGTGCCAGCAGCTTGGGACAGGGATCTTTCTTT. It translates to CASSLGQGSFF.

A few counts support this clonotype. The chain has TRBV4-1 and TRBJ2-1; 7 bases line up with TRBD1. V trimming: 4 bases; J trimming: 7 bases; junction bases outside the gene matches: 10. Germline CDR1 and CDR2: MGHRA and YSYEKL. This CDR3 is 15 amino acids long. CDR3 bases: TGCGCCAGCAGCCTAAACCGACAGGGTGGAAATGAGCAGTTCTTC. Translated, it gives CASSLNRQGGNEQFF.

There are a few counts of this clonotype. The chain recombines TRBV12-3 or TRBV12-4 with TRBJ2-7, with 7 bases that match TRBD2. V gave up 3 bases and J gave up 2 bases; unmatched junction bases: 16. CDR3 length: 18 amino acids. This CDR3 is CASSLGGLGSGSTYEQYF. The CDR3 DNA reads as TGTGCCAGCAGTTTGGGAGGGTTGGGATCAGGGAGCACCTACGAGCAGTACTTC.

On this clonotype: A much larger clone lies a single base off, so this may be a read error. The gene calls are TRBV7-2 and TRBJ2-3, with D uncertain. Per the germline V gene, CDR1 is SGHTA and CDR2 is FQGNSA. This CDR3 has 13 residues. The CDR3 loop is CASNIRYTDTRYF. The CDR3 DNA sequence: TGTGCCAGCAACATCCGGTACACAGATACGCGGTATTTT.

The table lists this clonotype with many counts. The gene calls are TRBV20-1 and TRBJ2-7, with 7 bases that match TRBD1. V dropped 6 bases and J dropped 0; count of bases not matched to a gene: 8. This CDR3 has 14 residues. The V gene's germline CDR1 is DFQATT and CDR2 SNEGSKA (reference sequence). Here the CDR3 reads CSATGTESSYEQYF. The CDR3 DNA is TGCAGTGCGACCGGGACAGAGAGCTCCTACGAGCAGTACTTC.

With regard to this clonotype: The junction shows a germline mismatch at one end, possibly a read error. The CDR3 loop is CAGSRSGTGQETQYF. The CDR3 nucleotides are TGTGCCGGCTCTCGCTCCGGGACAGGGCAAGAGACCCAGTACTTC. V usage is TRBV18 and J usage is TRBJ2-5; TRBD1 matches at 9 bases. This CDR3 region has 15 residues. Looked up from germline, CDR1 is KGHSH and CDR2 is LQKENI.

CDR3 residues: CSARDPLGTTDTQYF. CDR3 nucleotide sequence: TGCAGTGCTAGAGACCCACTTGGGACAACAGATACGCAGTATTTT. The chain recombines TRBV20-1 with TRBJ2-3; a weak D match, TRBD1 (6 bases). Germline V gives CDR1 DFQATT, CDR2 SNEGSKA (reference sequence). V was cut by 0 bases and J by 3 bases, with 13 bases left in between. The CDR3 length is 15 residues.

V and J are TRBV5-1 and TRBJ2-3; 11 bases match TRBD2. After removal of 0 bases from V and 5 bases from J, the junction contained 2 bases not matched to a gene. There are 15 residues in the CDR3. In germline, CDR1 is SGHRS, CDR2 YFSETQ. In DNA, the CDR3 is TGCGCCAGCAGCTTGGGGGGGACTAGCGGAGATACGCAGTATTTT. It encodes CASSLGGTSGDTQYF.

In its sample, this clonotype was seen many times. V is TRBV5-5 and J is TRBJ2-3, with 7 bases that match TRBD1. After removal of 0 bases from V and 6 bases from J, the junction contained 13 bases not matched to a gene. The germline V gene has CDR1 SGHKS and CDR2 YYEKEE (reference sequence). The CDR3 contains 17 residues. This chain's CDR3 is CASSLGQGTHKDDTQYF. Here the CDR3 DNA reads TGTGCCAGCAGCTTGGGACAGGGTACCCACAAAGACGATACGCAGTATTTT. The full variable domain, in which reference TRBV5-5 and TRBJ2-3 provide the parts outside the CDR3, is DAGVTQSPTHLIKTRGQQVTLRCSPISGHKSVSWYQQVLGQGPQFIFQYYEKEERGRGNFPDRFSARQFPNYSSELNVNALLLGDSALYLCASSLGQGTHKDDTQYFGPGTRLTVL.